The present T cell receptor beta chain was sequenced within a study of cytomegalovirus exposure and HLA in healthy donors. The germline gives CDR1 SQVTM, CDR2 ANQGSEA. J gave up 4 bases and V 8 bases, and 4 bases lay outside the gene matches. CDR3 length: 12 amino acids. The PCR made use of 60 Vbeta and 13 Jbeta primers. Generated by immunoSEQ multiplex PCR, the TCRdb table keeps only in-frame clones and is missing some. The sample contains more than 95,000 clones, about 10% of which appear only once. This clone was detected many times. The clonotype originates from a woman aged 18-29 years in good health and CMV-seropositive. Sequenced sample: PBMCs. The V call is TRBV29-1, the J call TRBJ1-4; 7 nucleotides line up with TRBD1. The CDR3, as DNA: TGCAGCCCGGACAGGTTTAATGAAAAACTGTTTTTT. Translation gives CSPDRFNEKLFF.